Listed below are T cell receptor beta chains from one sample, sequenced in a study of blood T cell repertoires in COVID-19. Only in-frame clones appear in the TCRdb table, and some are missing; sequencing was by immunoSEQ multiplex PCR. The data contain 110,000 to 150,000 clones, more than 80% of them singletons. The sequenced sample was peripheral blood. The origin of the receptors is a woman aged 60-75 years with active COVID-19. Both conserved end residues are part of each CDR3. Fields, in order: clone size, D gene, J gene, V gene, CDR3 DNA, CDR3 protein. D genes are given only for firm matches. Part of the rows lack a size; the others show once, few, many or a class for expanded clones.

NA | TRBD2 | TRBJ2-7 | TRBV28 | TGTGCCAGCATCCTTGGGGCGGGGGGTGGTGAGCAGTACTTC | CASILGAGGGEQYF
NA | TRBD2 | TRBJ2-3 | TRBV15 | TGTGCCACCAGCAGAGATCTAGCGGGAGGCCGGGGGGGTACGCAGTATTTT | CATSRDLAGGRGGTQYF
NA | TRBD1 | TRBJ1-5 | TRBV28 | TGTGCCAGCAGTCGGGACAGGGGCCATCAGCCCCAGCATTTT | CASSRDRGHQPQHF
NA | NA | TRBJ1-1 | TRBV5-1 | TGCGCCAGCAGCCCCTACAGCATGAACACTGAAGCTTTCTTT | CASSPYSMNTEAFF
once | NA | TRBJ1-6 | TRBV30 | TGTGCCTGGAGTGTAACCGGGGTTGATTCACCCCTCCACTTT | CAWSVTGVDSPLHF
NA | TRBD1 | TRBJ2-7 | TRBV27 | TGTGCCAGCAGCCCTACCGGGACAGCCTCCTACGAGCAGTACTTC | CASSPTGTASYEQYF
NA | NA | TRBJ2-7 | TRBV28 | TGTGCCAGCAGACGCTCGGACAGACATTCCTACGAGCAGTACTTC | CASRRSDRHSYEQYF
NA | NA | TRBJ1-4 | TRBV4-2 | TGTGCCAGCAGCCAAGTCGGAACAGTTGAAAAACTGTTTTTT | CASSQVGTVEKLFF
NA | NA | TRBJ2-4 | TRBV14 | TGTGCCAGCAGCCTACCCCCGTCTGGGAGCATTCAGTACTTC | CASSLPPSGSIQYF
few | NA | TRBJ2-7 | TRBV29-1 | TGCAGCGTTGAAGATAGGGGTAACTCCTACGAGCAGTACTTC | CSVEDRGNSYEQYF
NA | TRBD1 | TRBJ1-2 | TRBV5-1 | TGCGCCAGCAGCCGTGATGCAGGGGGCGATGGCTACACCTTC | CASSRDAGGDGYTF
NA | TRBD2 | TRBJ2-7 | TRBV9 | TGTGCCAGCAGCGTAGCTGGGGGGGGGCTAGCGGGAGGTCCCTACGAGCAGTACTTC | CASSVAGGGLAGGPYEQYF
NA | NA | TRBJ2-1 | TRBV2 | TGTGCCAGCAGTACCTCGGGTCCGGCGGCTGAGCAGTTCTTC | CASSTSGPAAEQFF
NA | TRBD1 | TRBJ1-2 | TRBV4-1 | TGCGCCAGCAGCCGGGGACAGTATGGCTACACCTTC | CASSRGQYGYTF
once | TRBD1 | TRBJ1-2 | TRBV28 | TGTGGCCACAACAGGGGAAACTATGGCTACACCTTC | CGHNRGNYGYTF
NA | NA | TRBJ1-3 | TRBV9 | TGTGCCAGCAGCCCCCGACAGTCTGACACCATATATTTT | CASSPRQSDTIYF
NA | NA | TRBJ2-7 | TRBV7-2 | TGTGCCAGCAGCTTAGTGCCGGAGGATTTGTACGAGCAGTACTTC | CASSLVPEDLYEQYF
NA | TRBD2 | TRBJ2-5 | TRBV7-2 | TGTGCCAGCGGTGTGGCTAGCGGGAGGACTGAGACCCAGTACTTC | CASGVASGRTETQYF